This section outlines one T cell receptor (beta chain) sequence together with its context. In germline, CDR1 is SEHNR, CDR2 FQNEAQ (reference sequence). CDR3 length: 13 amino acids. The V gene lost 0 bases and the J gene lost 8 bases, with 10 bases spanning the gap. These data come from a study of shared T cell receptors in the human thymus. Data came from immunoSEQ multiplex PCR; TCRdb stores just in-frame clones and leaves some out. Of approximately 730,000 clones in the sample, approximately 83% are singletons; the top ten hold more than 0.008%. The sample was also reused in another study, on human thymus T cells. That study adds: Corrective heart surgery yielded resections, and these provided the thymus tissue. Gene usage (both V and J) appeared biased in thymic and blood repertoires. Unrelated individuals were reported by related research to share highly overlapping thymic repertoires.

The sample consisted of thymocytes. The rearrangement uses TRBV7-9 and TRBJ1-2; the D gene is possibly TRBD1 (5 bases). This receptor was identified in a girl in the first two years of life with a congenital heart defect. CDR3 in DNA: TGTGCCAGCAGCTTAGCTCGGGGGGGAGGCTACACCTTC. Translating it yields CASSLARGGGYTF.